This T cell receptor beta chain came from a study of spatial heterogeneity in lung cancer. The wider study: Beta-chain sequences consistently outnumbered alpha-chain sequences in detection.

TCRdb fed the 5' RACE reads into MiXCR, producing one record per CDR3 protein. Of approximately 11,000 distinct CDR3 sequences in the sample, about 14% were seen once. General observations from the study: Higher tumor mutation counts went along with higher counts of expanded intratumoral alpha and beta TCRs.

CDR1 and CDR2 from the germline V gene are SQVTM and ANQGSEA. This CDR3 is built from 13 residues. The V and J ends lost 3 bases and 3 bases, in that order; junction bases with no gene match: 2. There are many counts of this clonotype. The antigen remains unidentified. Time point reported: sample taken at primary tumor resection. The sequence was collected from a male donor with early-stage non-small cell lung cancer. This material consisted of lung tumor tissue, taken at surgery. The rearrangement links TRBV29-1 to TRBJ2-4; 7 bases are shared with TRBD1. CDR3 region: CSVEGTVKNIQYF. CDR3 in DNA: TGCAGCGTTGAGGGGACAGTCAAAAACATTCAGTACTTC.